This TCR beta chain was observed in a study of blood T cell dynamics during melanoma immunotherapy. Across the study: Metastatic melanoma patients received first-line pembrolizumab or nivolumab plus ipilimumab.

As to time point: pre-treatment baseline. TCRdb's copy holds only in-frame clones and misses some; the assay was immunoSEQ multiplex PCR. Of nearly 25,000 clones in the sample, roughly 87% were seen once. Trimming cost V 8 bases and J 10 bases; bases outside gene matches: 9. The germline V gene encodes CDR1 MNHNY and CDR2 SVGAGI (reference sequence). This CDR3 spans 13 amino acids. The sequence derives from a human donor with melanoma. Sample: blood, taken from a patient treated with checkpoint blockade. V usage is TRBV6-6 and J usage is TRBJ2-1, with 9 bases matching TRBD1. Here the CDR3 reads CASGITGGGEQFF. The CDR3 nucleotides read TGTGCCAGCGGGATAACAGGGGGCGGAGAGCAGTTCTTC.